A single T cell receptor beta chain is shown here with its context. Germline V lookup: CDR1 SGDLS, CDR2 YYNGEE. The V and J ends lost 4 bases and 2 bases, in that order; junction bases with no gene match: 6. The CDR3 is made up of 14 amino acids. The sample comes from a study of blood T cell repertoires in COVID-19. Overall study: COVID-19 samples from acute and convalescent phases originated in the United States, Italy and Spain. Sample material is recorded as cDNA or gDNA derived from T cells, B-cell-depleted T cells, or PBMCs.

In the study's own analysis: Reference gene primer amplification in the assay estimated nucleated cell counts. The repertoire was sequenced with immunoSEQ multiplex PCR; TCRdb's copy has only in-frame clones and lacks some. That table supplies the V and J calls and clone size; D and trimming were determined from the DNA. The sample lists a few hundred thousand clones, 70% to 90% occurring once. The Seattle patients, enrolled during active infection, were followed longitudinally. The sequenced sample consisted of peripheral blood. The TCR comes from a woman aged 25-40 years with COVID-19, enrolled during active disease. This chain uses TRBV9 with TRBJ2-7; 7 bases fit TRBD2. The CDR3 loop reads CASSRASGPYEQYF. In DNA, the CDR3 is TGTGCCAGCAGCAGAGCTAGCGGACCCTACGAGCAGTACTTC.